Listed here is a single T cell receptor (beta chain). Its antigen is unidentified. This CDR3 has 15 residues. V lost 1 base and J lost 13; bases outside the gene matches: 11. Germline lookup yields CDR1 SGDLS and CDR2 YYNGEE. Reverse transcription of extracted RNA yielded cDNA, which provided the sequencing template. This table comes from immunoSEQ multiplex PCR, and its TCRdb copy is limited to in-frame clones, with some not included. In the table there are about 110,000 clones, roughly 64% of which are singletons. T lymphocytes (CD4+ and CD8+) were sorted from PBMCs. The entry originates in a study of CD8+ T cells in alopecia areata. Whole-study results and caveats: Lesional scalp, notably in alopecia totalis/universalis, had clonality above that of normal scalp. The study also sequences resident alphabeta T cells of normal skin in scalp samples.

The source is a human donor in good health. Sequenced sample: CD8+ T cells sorted from blood. The chain combines TRBV9 with TRBJ2-6, with 7 positions matching TRBD1. The CDR3 nucleotides read TGTGCCAGCAGCGTAACGAGAGACAGGGAAGGAGTCCTGACTTTC. Translating it yields CASSVTRDREGVLTF.